Presented here are 23 T cell receptor beta chains from one specimen sequenced in a study of T cell changes during pregnancy in multiple sclerosis. The table came from immunoSEQ multiplex PCR; TCRdb's copy has only in-frame clones and leaves some out. The sample holds around 62,000 clones, 90% seen once. The starting material was peripheral blood, obtained in the third trimester of pregnancy. All receptors derive from a female donor with multiple sclerosis, enrolled in a pregnancy study.

The V call is TRBV6-4, the J call TRBJ2-3; D possibly corresponds to TRBD2 (5 bases). V lost 5 bases and J lost 4, with 10 bases in between. CDR3 size: 13 residues. In germline, CDR1 is MRHNA, CDR2 SNTAGT. CDR3 bases: TGTGCCAGCAGTCCGGGGAGCTCAGATACGCAGTATTTT. Translation: CASSPGSSDTQYF.

The V call is TRBV30, the J call TRBJ2-5; TRBD1 matches 7 bases. CDR3 length: 14 residues. In germline, CDR1 is GTSNPN, CDR2 SVGIG (reference sequence). After removal of 0 bases from V and 1 base from J, the junction contained 2 bases not matched to a gene. CDR3 sequence: CAWSVGGPQETQYF. The CDR3 DNA sequence: TGTGCCTGGAGTGTAGGGGGCCCCCAAGAGACCCAGTACTTC. The full variable domain, completed using reference TRBV30 and TRBJ2-5, is SQTIHQWPATLVQPVGSPLSLECTVEGTSNPNLYWYRQAAGRGLQLLFYSVGIGQISSEVPQNLSASRPQDRQFILSSKKLLLSDSGFYLCAWSVGGPQETQYFGPGTRLLVL.

The chain combines TRBV4-3 with TRBJ2-3, with TRBD2 matching 16 bases. The junction had 7 bases not matched to a gene; V was cut back by 0 bases and J by 4 bases. The germline V gene has CDR1 LGHNA and CDR2 YSLEER. The CDR3 sequence is 19 residues long. CDR3 in DNA: TGCGCCAGCAGCCAAGATAGCGCCGGGACTAGCGGGGGGGCAGATACGCAGTATTTT. Its protein is CASSQDSAGTSGGADTQYF.

The chain links TRBV5-1 to TRBJ2-2, with D tentatively TRBD1 (5 bases). The CDR3 runs to 11 residues. V lost 6 bases and J lost 7, with 7 bases in between. The germline V gene has CDR1 SGHRS and CDR2 YFSETQ. The CDR3 spells CASTTGGELFF. The CDR3 coding sequence is TGCGCCAGCACCACAGGCGGGGAGCTGTTTTTT.

The chain is built from TRBV29-1 and TRBJ2-3; D unresolved. From germline, CDR1 is SQVTM and CDR2 ANQGSEA. The CDR3 runs to 12 residues. CDR3 sequence (DNA): TGCACCCTTTCCCAGATTACAGATACGCAGTATTTT. It is translated as CTLSQITDTQYF.

The V call is TRBV6-5, the J call TRBJ2-5; 11 bases map to TRBD2. From germline, CDR1 is MNHEY and CDR2 SVGAGI. CDR3 size: 14 residues. V lost 6 bases to trimming and J lost 4 bases; unmatched junction nucleotides: 4. CDR3 region: CASRIAGGGETQYF. The CDR3, as DNA: TGTGCCAGCAGAATAGCGGGAGGGGGAGAGACCCAGTACTTC.

The chain combines TRBV6-4 with TRBJ1-2; perhaps TRBD1 as D (6 bases). The germline V gene encodes CDR1 MRHNA and CDR2 SNTAGT. Trimming shortened V by 9 bases and J by 7 bases, and 18 bases separated the two germline ends. This CDR3 region has 13 residues. CDR3 region: CASRDIYSGGYTF. The CDR3 DNA sequence: TGTGCCAGTCGGGACATTTATTCTGGTGGCTACACCTTC.

The genes are TRBV5-1 and TRBJ2-1, with a weak D call TRBD2 (5 bases). Trimming cost V 0 bases and J 7 bases, with 14 bases left between them. From germline, CDR1 is SGHRS and CDR2 YFSETQ. There are 15 residues in the CDR3. CDR3 amino acids: CASSLVSVLANEQFF. For the CDR3, the DNA is TGCGCCAGCAGCTTGGTTAGCGTGCTGGCGAATGAGCAGTTCTTC.

The CDR3 DNA reads as TGTGCCGTACAGGGTCCGGGGGGCCACGAGCAGTACTTC. Its protein product is CAVQGPGGHEQYF. This chain joins TRBV6-5 and TRBJ2-7, with D perhaps matching TRBD2 (7 bases). This CDR3 has 13 amino acids. The germline V gene has CDR1 MNHEY and CDR2 SVGAGI. With 11 bases removed from V and 5 bases from J, the gap between germline ends came to 19 bases.

The rearrangement joins TRBV28 to TRBJ2-7; unclear D gene. Germline CDR1 and CDR2: MDHEN and SYDVKM. V was shortened by 8 bases and J by 2 bases, with 7 bases between the two germline ends. The CDR3 extends over 11 amino acids. DNA of the CDR3: TGTGCCAGCGGGCCCCCCTACGAGCAGTACTTC. As protein: CASGPPYEQYF.

The CDR3 spells CASSYSDRLNYGYTF. CDR3 bases: TGTGCCAGCAGTTACTCTGACAGGCTCAACTATGGCTACACCTTC. This rearrangement joins TRBV6-5 to TRBJ1-2, with D possibly TRBD1 on 6 matching bases. The ends were cut back, 0 bases at V and 2 bases at J, with 10 bases in the middle. This CDR3 is 15 amino acids long. CDR1 is MNHEY, CDR2 SVGAGI, per germline.

The chain links TRBV28 to TRBJ1-2; TRBD1 matches at 7 bases. With V trimmed by 6 bases and J by 5 bases, 33 bases remained unmatched. The CDR3 covers 22 residues. The V gene's germline CDR1 is MDHEN and CDR2 SYDVKM. CDR3 sequence (DNA): TGTGCCAGCAGGGGAGCGAATGACAAACCGGTCCGCGGGACAGAGCGAAAATATGGCTACACCTTC. Its protein is CASRGANDKPVRGTERKYGYTF.

V usage is TRBV19 and J usage is TRBJ2-7; 7 bases map to TRBD1. This CDR3 has 12 residues. V lost 3 bases to trimming and J lost 6 bases; unmatched junction nucleotides: 2. Germline values: CDR1 LNHDA, CDR2 SQIVND (reference sequence). CDR3 nucleotides: TGTGCCAGTAGTATCTACAGGGGCGAGCAGTACTTC. Its translation: CASSIYRGEQYF. The variable domain in full, with the rest retrieved from reference TRBV19 and TRBJ2-7, is DGGITQSPKYLFRKEGQNVTLSCEQNLNHDAMYWYRQDPGQGLRLIYYSQIVNDFQKGDIAEGYSVSREKKESFPLTVTSAQKNPTAFYLCASSIYRGEQYFGPGTRLTVT.

CDR3 region: CASSPIAVTPQYF. The CDR3 DNA reads TGTGCCAGCAGCCCAATTGCGGTTACTCCTCAGTACTTC. The chain joins TRBV9 to TRBJ2-5; no clear D. V lost 4 bases and J 11 bases, leaving 18 bases between the germline ends. From germline, CDR1 is SGDLS and CDR2 YYNGEE. This CDR3 is built from 13 residues.

V usage is TRBV9 and J usage is TRBJ2-3, with D uncertain. Germline CDR1 and CDR2: SGDLS and YYNGEE. The CDR3 sequence is 14 residues long. V lost 0 bases, J lost 3 bases, and 8 bases lay in between. The CDR3 nucleotides read TGTGCCAGCAGCGTAGTATCTAGAACAGATACGCAGTATTTT. Its protein product is CASSVVSRTDTQYF.

The rearrangement links TRBV5-1 to TRBJ2-5; TRBD1 matches 11 bases. The trim removed 4 bases at V and 0 bases at J, leaving 5 bases unmatched. This CDR3 has 16 amino acids. The germline V gene has CDR1 SGHRS and CDR2 YFSETQ. The CDR3 spells CASSGGTGGYQETQYF. The CDR3, as DNA: TGCGCCAGCAGCGGGGGGACAGGGGGGTACCAAGAGACCCAGTACTTC.

The V gene is TRBV6-5, the J gene TRBJ2-5, with a weak D call TRBD1 (5 bases). The DNA matches TRBJ2-7 better at its end, which makes the J call doubtful. Germline V gene lookup returns CDR1 MNHEY and CDR2 SVGAGI. The CDR3 runs to 12 residues. The CDR3 here is CASRFDSHEQYF. CDR3 nucleotide sequence: TGTGCCAGCAGATTCGACAGCCACGAGCAGTACTTC.

The rearrangement joins TRBV7-2 to TRBJ2-2; D possibly corresponds to TRBD2 (7 bases). Per the germline V gene, CDR1 is SGHTA and CDR2 is FQGNSA. CDR3 length: 16 residues. Trimming removed 1 base at V and 1 base at J, with 10 bases between. The CDR3 spells CASSLEGGRNTGELFF. The DNA of the CDR3 is TGTGCCAGCAGCTTAGAGGGGGGGAGGAACACCGGGGAGCTGTTTTTT.

V is TRBV19 and J is TRBJ1-1, with D possibly matching TRBD1 (6 bases). The CDR3 is 13 amino acids. Germline loops: CDR1 LNHDA, CDR2 SQIVND (reference sequence). Trimming took 8 bases from V and 1 from J, leaving 11 bases between them. CDR3 amino acids: CASGGQWNTEAFF. The CDR3 region has the DNA TGTGCCAGTGGTGGACAGTGGAACACTGAAGCTTTCTTT.

The V gene is TRBV5-6, the J gene TRBJ2-6; unclear D gene. The germline V gene encodes CDR1 SGHDT and CDR2 YYEEEE. This CDR3 comprises 17 residues. V lost 0 bases and J lost 0, with 10 bases in between. The CDR3 nucleotides read TGTGCCAGCAGCTTGGATCTGGGCCTCTCTGGGGCCAACGTCCTGACTTTC. Encoded protein: CASSLDLGLSGANVLTF.

The chain combines TRBV6-5 with TRBJ2-7; 8 bases map to TRBD1. This CDR3 is built from 14 residues. CDR1 is MNHEY, CDR2 SVGAGI, per germline. The trim removed 6 bases at V and 1 base at J, leaving 5 bases unmatched. The CDR3 sequence: CASRRQGPSYEQYF. The CDR3 DNA reads TGTGCCAGCAGGCGACAGGGGCCTTCCTACGAGCAGTACTTC.

The chain carries TRBV19 and TRBJ2-3, with TRBD1 as a possible D gene (5 bases). V lost 7 bases and J lost 5, with 10 bases in between. Looked up from germline, CDR1 is LNHDA and CDR2 is SQIVND (reference sequence). The CDR3 runs 12 residues. Here the CDR3 reads CASTGYRDTQYF. The CDR3, as DNA: TGTGCCAGTACAGGGTACAGAGATACGCAGTATTTT. Full variable domain (missing parts from reference TRBV19 and TRBJ2-3): DGGITQSPKYLFRKEGQNVTLSCEQNLNHDAMYWYRQDPGQGLRLIYYSQIVNDFQKGDIAEGYSVSREKKESFPLTVTSAQKNPTAFYLCASTGYRDTQYFGPGTRLTVL.

The V gene is TRBV30, the J gene TRBJ1-2; 7 bases are a match to TRBD1. The CDR3 contains 15 residues. Germline CDR1 reads GTSNPN; CDR2 reads SVGIG (reference sequence). Trimming cost V 4 bases and J 4 bases; bases outside gene matches: 12. The CDR3 bases are TGTGCCTGGATCTTCGGGCGGACAGGTTTCTATGGCTACACCTTC. Its protein product is CAWIFGRTGFYGYTF. Combining the CDR3 with reference TRBV30 and TRBJ1-2 gives the whole variable domain SQTIHQWPATLVQPVGSPLSLECTVEGTSNPNLYWYRQAAGRGLQLLFYSVGIGQISSEVPQNLSASRPQDRQFILSSKKLLLSDSGFYLCAWIFGRTGFYGYTFGSGTRLTVV.